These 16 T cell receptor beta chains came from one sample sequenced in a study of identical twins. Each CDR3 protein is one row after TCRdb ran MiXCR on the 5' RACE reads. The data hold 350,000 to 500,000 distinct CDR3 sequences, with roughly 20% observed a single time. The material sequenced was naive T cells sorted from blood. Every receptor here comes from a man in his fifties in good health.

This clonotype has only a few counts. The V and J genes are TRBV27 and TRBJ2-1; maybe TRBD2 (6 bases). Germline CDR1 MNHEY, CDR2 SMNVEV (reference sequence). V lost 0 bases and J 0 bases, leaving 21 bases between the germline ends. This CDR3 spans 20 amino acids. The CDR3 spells CASSLSRLAVTVSSYNEQFF. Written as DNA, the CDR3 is TGTGCCAGCAGTTTATCTAGGTTAGCGGTTACCGTTAGCTCCTACAATGAGCAGTTCTTC.

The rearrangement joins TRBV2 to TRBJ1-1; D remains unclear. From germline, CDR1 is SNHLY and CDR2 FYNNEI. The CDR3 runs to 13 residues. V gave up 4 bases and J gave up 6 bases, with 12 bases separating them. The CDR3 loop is CASSGGGMAEAFF. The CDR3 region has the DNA TGTGCCAGCAGTGGGGGAGGGATGGCTGAAGCTTTCTTT.

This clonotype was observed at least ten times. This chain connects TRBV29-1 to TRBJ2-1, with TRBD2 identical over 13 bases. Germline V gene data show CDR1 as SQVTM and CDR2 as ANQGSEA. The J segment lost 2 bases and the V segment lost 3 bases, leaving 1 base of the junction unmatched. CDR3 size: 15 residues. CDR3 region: CSVDGTSGAYNEQFF. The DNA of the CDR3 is TGCAGCGTTGACGGGACTAGCGGGGCCTACAATGAGCAGTTCTTC.

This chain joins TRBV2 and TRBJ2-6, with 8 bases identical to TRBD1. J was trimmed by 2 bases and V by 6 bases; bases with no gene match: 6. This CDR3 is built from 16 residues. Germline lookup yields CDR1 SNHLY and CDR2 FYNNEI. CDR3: CASREDRETGANVLTF. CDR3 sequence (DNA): TGTGCCAGCAGAGAGGACAGGGAGACTGGGGCCAACGTCCTGACTTTC.

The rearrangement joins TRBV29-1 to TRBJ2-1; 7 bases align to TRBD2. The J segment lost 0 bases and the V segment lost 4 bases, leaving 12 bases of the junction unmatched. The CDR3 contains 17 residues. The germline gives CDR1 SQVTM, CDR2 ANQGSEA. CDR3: CSVALGSGFSSYNEQFF. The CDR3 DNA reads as TGCAGCGTTGCCTTGGGTAGCGGGTTTAGCTCCTACAATGAGCAGTTCTTC.

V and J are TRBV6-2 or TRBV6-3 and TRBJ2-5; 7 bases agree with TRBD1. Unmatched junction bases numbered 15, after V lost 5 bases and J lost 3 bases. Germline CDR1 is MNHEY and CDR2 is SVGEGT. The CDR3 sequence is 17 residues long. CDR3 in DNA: TGTGCCAGCAGTCCCGCGGACAGGTCCCAAACCAAAGAGACCCAGTACTTC. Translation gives CASSPADRSQTKETQYF.

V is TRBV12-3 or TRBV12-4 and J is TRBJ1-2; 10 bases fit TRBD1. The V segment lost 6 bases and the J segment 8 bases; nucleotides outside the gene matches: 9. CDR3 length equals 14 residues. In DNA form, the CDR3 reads TGTGCCAGCAGCCGAAGGGACAGGGGAACGGGCTACACCTTC. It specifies CASSRRDRGTGYTF.

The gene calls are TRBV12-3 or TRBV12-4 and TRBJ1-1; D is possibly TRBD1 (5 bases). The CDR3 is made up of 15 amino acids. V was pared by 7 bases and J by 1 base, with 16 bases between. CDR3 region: CASTRGPNGNTEAFF. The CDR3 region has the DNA TGTGCCAGCACCCGGGGCCCAAATGGGAACACTGAAGCTTTCTTT.

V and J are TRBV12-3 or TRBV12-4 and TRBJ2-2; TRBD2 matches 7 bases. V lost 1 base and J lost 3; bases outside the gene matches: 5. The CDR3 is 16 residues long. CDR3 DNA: TGTGCCAGCAGTTTAGGGTCTAGCGGATACACCGGGGAGCTGTTTTTT. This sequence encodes CASSLGSSGYTGELFF.

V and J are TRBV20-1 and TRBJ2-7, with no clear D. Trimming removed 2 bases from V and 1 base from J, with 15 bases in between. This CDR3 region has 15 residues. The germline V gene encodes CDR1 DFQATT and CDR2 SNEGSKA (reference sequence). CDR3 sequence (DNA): TGCAGTGCTAGAAGGCTCGTCGGAGTATCCTACGAGCAGTACTTC. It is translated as CSARRLVGVSYEQYF.

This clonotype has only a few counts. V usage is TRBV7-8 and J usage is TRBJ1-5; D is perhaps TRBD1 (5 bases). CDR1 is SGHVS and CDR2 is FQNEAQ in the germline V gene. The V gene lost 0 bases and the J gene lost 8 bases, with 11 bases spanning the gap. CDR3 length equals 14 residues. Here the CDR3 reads CASSLAGPGEPQHF. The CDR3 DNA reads TGTGCCAGCAGCTTAGCGGGGCCTGGGGAGCCCCAGCATTTT.

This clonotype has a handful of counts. CDR3 loop: CSVFHSYEQYF. In DNA, the CDR3 is TGCAGCGTTTTCCACTCCTACGAGCAGTACTTC. The rearrangement uses TRBV29-1 and TRBJ2-7; D is unresolved. The CDR3 runs 11 residues. Trimming cost V 5 bases and J 0 bases, with 5 bases left between them. The germline gives CDR1 SQVTM, CDR2 ANQGSEA.

The CDR3 here is CASSFPGQGEETQYF. The DNA for the CDR3 is TGTGCCAGCAGTTTCCCTGGACAAGGAGAAGAGACCCAGTACTTC. The chain links TRBV28 to TRBJ2-5; weak D call: TRBD1 (5 bases). This CDR3 is 15 amino acids long. The germline CDR1 and CDR2 sequences are MDHEN and SYDVKM. Trimming pared 3 bases from V and 3 bases from J, leaving 14 bases between.

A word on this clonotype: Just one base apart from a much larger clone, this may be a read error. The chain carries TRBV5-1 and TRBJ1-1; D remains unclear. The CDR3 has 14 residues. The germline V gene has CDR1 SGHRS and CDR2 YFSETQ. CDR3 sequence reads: CASSLVGGKTDAFF. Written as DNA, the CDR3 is TGCGCCAGCAGCTTGGTAGGAGGGAAGACTGACGCTTTCTTT.

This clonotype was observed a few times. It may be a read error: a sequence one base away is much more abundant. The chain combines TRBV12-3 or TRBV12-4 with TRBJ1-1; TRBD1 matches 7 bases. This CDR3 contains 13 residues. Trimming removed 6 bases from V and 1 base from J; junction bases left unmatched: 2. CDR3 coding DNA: TGTGCCAGCAGCTGGACAGGGAACACTGAAGCTTTCTTT. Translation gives CASSWTGNTEAFF.

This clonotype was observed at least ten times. CDR3 region: CASSPGLFGDTDTQYF. The CDR3 DNA is TGTGCCAGCAGCCCCGGGCTTTTTGGCGACACAGATACGCAGTATTTT. The chain couples TRBV5-6 to TRBJ2-3; no definite D call. Germline V CDR1 and CDR2: SGHDT, YYEEEE. Trimming left V 4 bases short and J 2 bases short, with 17 bases between. The CDR3 loop spans 16 amino acids.